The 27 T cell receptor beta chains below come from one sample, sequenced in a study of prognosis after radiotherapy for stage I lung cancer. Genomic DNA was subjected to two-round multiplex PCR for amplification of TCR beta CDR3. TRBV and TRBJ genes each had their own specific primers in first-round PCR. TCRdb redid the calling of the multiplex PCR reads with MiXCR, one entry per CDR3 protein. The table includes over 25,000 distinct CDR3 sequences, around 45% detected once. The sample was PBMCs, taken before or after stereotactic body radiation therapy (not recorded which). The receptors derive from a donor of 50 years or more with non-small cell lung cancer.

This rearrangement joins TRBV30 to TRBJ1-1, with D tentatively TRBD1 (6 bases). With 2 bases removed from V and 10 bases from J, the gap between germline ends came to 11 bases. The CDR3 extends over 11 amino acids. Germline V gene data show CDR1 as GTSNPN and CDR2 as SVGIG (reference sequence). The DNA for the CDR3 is TGTGCCTGGAGTTCAGGGGCCCCAGCTTTCTTT. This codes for CAWSSGAPAFF.

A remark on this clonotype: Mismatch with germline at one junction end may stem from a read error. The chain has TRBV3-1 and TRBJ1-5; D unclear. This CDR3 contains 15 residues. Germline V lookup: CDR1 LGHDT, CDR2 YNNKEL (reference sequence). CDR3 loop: CAISLGSDVGQPQHF. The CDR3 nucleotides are TGTGCCATCAGCCTGGGTTCGGACGTTGGTCAGCCCCAGCATTTT.

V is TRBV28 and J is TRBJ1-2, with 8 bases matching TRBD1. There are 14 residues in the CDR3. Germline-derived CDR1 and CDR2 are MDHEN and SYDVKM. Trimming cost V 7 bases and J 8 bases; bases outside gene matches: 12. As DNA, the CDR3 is TGTGCCAGCAACTCCTCCTGGACAGGGAGCGGCTACACCTTC. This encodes CASNSSWTGSGYTF.

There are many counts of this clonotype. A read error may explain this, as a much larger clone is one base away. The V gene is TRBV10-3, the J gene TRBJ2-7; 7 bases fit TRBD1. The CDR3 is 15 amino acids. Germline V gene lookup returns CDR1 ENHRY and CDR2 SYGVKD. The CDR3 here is CAVSSGDRTSYEQYF. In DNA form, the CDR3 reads TGTGCCGTCAGCTCCGGGGACAGAACTTCCTACGAGCAGTACTTC.

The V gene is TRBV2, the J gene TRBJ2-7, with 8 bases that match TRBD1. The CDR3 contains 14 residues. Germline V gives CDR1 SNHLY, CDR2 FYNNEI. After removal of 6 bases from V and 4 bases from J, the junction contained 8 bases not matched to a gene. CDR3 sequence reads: CASRAGQGLYEQYF. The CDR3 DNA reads TGTGCCAGCAGAGCCGGACAGGGTTTATACGAGCAGTACTTC.

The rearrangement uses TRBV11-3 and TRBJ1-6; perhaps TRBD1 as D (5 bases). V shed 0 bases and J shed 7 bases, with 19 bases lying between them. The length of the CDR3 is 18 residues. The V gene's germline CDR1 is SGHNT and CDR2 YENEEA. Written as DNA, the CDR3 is TGTGCCAGCAGCTTAGATCGGGTGGTGGGCCGACAGAATTCACCCCTCCACTTT. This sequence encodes CASSLDRVVGRQNSPLHF.

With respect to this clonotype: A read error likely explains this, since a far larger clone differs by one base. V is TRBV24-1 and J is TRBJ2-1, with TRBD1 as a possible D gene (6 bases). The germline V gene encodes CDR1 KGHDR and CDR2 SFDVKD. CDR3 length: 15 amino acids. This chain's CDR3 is CATSTLNRDNNGQFF. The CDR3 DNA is TGTGCCACCTCCACCCTCAACAGGGATAACAATGGGCAGTTCTTC.

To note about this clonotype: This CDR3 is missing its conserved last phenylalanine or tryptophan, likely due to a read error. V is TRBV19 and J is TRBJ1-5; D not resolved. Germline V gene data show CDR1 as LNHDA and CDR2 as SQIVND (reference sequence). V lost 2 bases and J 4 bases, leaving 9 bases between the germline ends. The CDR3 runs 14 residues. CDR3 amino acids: CASSIREMNQPQHL. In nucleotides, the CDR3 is TGTGCCAGTAGTATAAGGGAAATGAATCAGCCCCAGCATCTT.

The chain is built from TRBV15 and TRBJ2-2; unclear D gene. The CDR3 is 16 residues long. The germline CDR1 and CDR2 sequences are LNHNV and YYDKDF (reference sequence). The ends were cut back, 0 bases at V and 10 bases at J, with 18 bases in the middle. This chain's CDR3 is CATSRDWSVGSVELFF. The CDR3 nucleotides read TGTGCCACCAGCAGAGATTGGTCAGTGGGTTCCGTGGAGCTGTTTTTT.

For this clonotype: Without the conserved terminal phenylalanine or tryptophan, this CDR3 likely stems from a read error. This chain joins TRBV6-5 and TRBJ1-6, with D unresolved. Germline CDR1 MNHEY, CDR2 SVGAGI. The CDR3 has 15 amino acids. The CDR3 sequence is CSSSYLTKTNSPLHL. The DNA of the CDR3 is TGTTCCAGCAGTTACCTAACCAAGACAAATTCACCTCTCCACCTT.

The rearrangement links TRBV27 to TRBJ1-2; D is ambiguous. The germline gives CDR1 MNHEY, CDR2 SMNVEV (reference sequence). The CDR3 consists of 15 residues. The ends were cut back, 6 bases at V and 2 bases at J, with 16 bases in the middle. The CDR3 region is CASRNAEGPNYGYTF. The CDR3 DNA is TGTGCCAGCAGAAATGCAGAGGGCCCCAACTATGGCTACACCTTC.

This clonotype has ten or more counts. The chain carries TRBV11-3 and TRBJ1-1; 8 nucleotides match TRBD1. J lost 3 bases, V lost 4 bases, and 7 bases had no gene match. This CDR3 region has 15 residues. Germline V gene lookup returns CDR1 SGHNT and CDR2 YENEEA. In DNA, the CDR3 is TGTGCCAGCAGCTGGATGACAGGGGCGGACACTGAAGCTTTCTTT. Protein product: CASSWMTGADTEAFF.

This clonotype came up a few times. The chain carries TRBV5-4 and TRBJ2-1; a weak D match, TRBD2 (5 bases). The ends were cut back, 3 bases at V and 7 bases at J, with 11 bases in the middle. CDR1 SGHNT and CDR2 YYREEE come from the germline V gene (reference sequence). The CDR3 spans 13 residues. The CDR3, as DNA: TGTGCCAGCAGCTCCCGGACGGGGAATGAGCAGTTCTTC. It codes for CASSSRTGNEQFF.

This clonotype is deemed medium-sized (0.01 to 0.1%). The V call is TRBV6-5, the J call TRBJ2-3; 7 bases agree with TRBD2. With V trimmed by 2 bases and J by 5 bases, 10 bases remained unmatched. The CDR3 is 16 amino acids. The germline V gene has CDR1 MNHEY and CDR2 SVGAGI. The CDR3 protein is CASSYGAGPGIDTQYF. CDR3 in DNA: TGTGCCAGCAGTTACGGAGCGGGACCAGGTATAGATACGCAGTATTTT.

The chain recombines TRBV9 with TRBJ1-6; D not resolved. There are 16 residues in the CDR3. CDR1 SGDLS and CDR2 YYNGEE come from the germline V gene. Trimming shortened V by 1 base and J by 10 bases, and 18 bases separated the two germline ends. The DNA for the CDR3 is TGTGCCAGCAGCGTAAGAGCCGGGTGCGGCGGATCACCCCTCCACTTT. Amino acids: CASSVRAGCGGSPLHF.

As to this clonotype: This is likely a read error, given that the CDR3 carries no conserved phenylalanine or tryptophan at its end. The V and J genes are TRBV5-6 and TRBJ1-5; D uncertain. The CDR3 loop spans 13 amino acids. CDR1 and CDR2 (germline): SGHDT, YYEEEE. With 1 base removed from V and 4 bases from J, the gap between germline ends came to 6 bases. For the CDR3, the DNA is TGTGCCAGCAGCTTGTTGGGGAATCAGCCCCAGCATTCT. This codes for CASSLLGNQPQHS.

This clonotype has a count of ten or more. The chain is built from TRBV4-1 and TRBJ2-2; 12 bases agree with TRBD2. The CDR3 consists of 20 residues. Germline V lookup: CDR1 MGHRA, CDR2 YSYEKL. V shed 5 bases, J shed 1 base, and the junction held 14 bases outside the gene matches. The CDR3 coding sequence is TGCGCCAGCAGCACCCCCCGGGTACTAGCGGGAGGAGAGAACACCGGGGAGCTGTTTTTT. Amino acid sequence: CASSTPRVLAGGENTGELFF.

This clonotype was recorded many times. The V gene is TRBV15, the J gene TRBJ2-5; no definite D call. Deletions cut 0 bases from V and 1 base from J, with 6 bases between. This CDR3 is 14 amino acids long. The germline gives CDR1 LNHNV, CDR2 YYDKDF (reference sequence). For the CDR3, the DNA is TGTGCCACCAGCAGAGATACGACCCAAGAGACCCAGTACTTC. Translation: CATSRDTTQETQYF. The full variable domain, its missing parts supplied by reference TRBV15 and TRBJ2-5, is DAMVIQNPRYQVTQFGKPVTLSCSQTLNHNVMYWYQQKSSQAPKLLFHYYDKDFNNEADTPDNFQSRRPNTSFCFLDIRSPGLGDTAMYLCATSRDTTQETQYFGPGTRLLVL.

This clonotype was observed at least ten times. The CDR3 bases are TGTGCCAGCAGCCTCTCTAGCGGGAGGTACAATGAGCAGTTCTTC. Protein product: CASSLSSGRYNEQFF. V is TRBV7-2 and J is TRBJ2-1, with 11 nucleotides matching TRBD2. Germline CDR1 reads SGHTA; CDR2 reads FQGNSA. Losses at the gene ends were 5 bases for V and 4 bases for J; bases not matched to a gene: 4. The CDR3 is 15 amino acids. Looking up the rest from reference TRBV7-2 and TRBJ2-1 gives the full variable domain: GAGVSQSPSNKVTEKGKDVELRCDPISGHTALYWYRQSLGQGLEFLIYFQGNSAPDKSGLPSDRFSAERTGGSVSTLTIQRTQQEDSAVYLCASSLSSGRYNEQFFGPGTRLTVL.

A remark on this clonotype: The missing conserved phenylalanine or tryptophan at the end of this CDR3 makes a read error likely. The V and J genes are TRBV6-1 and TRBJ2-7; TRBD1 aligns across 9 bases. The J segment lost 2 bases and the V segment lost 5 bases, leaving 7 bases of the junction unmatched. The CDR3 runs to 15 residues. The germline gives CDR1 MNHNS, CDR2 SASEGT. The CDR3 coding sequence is TGTGCCAGCAGTATTCCGGGACAGGGTACCTACGAGCAGTACCTC. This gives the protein CASSIPGQGTYEQYL.

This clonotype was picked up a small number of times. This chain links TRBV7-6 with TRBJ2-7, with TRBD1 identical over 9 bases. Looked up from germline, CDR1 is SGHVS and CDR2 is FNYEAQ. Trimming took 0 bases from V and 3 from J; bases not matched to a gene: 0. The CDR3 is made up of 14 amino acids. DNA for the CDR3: TGTGCCAGCAGCTTAGCGGGACAGGGCTACGAGCAGTACTTC. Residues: CASSLAGQGYEQYF.

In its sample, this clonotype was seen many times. The CDR3 nucleotides are TGTGCCAGACGGACAGACGTCTCCTACGAGCAGTACTTC. Its protein is CARRTDVSYEQYF. The V gene is TRBV2, the J gene TRBJ2-7; D is possibly TRBD1 (6 bases). Germline values: CDR1 SNHLY, CDR2 FYNNEI. This CDR3 has 13 residues. Trimming pared 9 bases from V and 0 bases from J, leaving 12 bases between.

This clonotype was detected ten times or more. CDR3: CAAGRGETQYF. CDR3 DNA: TGTGCCGCAGGGAGAGGGGAGACCCAGTACTTC. V usage is TRBV28 and J usage is TRBJ2-5, with D perhaps being TRBD1 or TRBD2 (5 bases each). Trimming left V 11 bases short and J 5 bases short, with 12 bases between. Per the germline V gene, CDR1 is MDHEN and CDR2 is SYDVKM. This CDR3 region has 11 residues. Full variable domain (outside the CDR3, taken from reference TRBV28 and TRBJ2-5): DVKVTQSSRYLVKRTGEKVFLECVQDMDHENMFWYRQDPGLGLRLIYFSYDVKMKEKGDIPEGYSVSREKKERFSLILESASTNQTSMYLCAAGRGETQYFGPGTRLLVL.

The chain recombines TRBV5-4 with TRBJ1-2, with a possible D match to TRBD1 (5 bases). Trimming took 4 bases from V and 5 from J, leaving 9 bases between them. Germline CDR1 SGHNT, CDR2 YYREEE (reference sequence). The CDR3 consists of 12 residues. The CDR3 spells CASSKYRYGYTF. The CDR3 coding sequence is TGTGCCAGCAGCAAATACAGGTATGGCTACACCTTC.

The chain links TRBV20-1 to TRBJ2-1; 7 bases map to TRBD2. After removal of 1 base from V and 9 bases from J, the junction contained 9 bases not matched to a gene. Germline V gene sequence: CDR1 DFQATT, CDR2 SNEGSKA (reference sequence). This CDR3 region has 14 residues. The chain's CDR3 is CSARGGGSGGEQFF. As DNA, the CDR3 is TGCAGTGCTAGAGGTGGGGGGTCGGGAGGTGAGCAGTTCTTC.

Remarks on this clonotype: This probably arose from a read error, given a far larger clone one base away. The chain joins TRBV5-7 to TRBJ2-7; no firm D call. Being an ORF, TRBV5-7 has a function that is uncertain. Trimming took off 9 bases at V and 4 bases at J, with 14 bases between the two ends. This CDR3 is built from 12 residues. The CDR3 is CAIRLWGYEQYF. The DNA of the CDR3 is TGTGCCATCAGGCTGTGGGGATACGAGCAGTACTTC.

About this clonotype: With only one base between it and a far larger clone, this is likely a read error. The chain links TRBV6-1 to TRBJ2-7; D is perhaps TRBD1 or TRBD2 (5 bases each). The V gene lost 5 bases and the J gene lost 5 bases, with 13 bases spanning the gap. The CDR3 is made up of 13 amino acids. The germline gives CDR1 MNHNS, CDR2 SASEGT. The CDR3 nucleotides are TGTGCCAGCAGTTACCCGGGACCTAACGAGCAGTACTTC. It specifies CASSYPGPNEQYF.